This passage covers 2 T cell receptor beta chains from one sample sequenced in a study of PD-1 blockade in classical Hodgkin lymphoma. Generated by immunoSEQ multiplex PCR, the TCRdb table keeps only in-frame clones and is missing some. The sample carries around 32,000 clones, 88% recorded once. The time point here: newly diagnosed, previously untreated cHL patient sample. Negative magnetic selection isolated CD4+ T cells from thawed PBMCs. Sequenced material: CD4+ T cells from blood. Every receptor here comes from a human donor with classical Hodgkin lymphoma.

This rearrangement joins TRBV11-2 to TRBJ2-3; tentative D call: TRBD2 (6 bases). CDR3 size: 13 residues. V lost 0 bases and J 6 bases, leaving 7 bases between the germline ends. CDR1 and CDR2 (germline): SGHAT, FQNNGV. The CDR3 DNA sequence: TGTGCCAGCAGCTTAGATCGGGGGGATACGCAGTATTTT. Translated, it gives CASSLDRGDTQYF.

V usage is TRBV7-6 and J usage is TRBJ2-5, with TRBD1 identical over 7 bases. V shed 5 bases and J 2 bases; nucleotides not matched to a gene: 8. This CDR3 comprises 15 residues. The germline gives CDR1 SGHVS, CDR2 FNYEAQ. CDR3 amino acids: CASSLQTGRQETQYF. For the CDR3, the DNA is TGTGCCAGCAGCCTGCAGACAGGGCGGCAAGAGACCCAGTACTTC.